This T cell receptor beta chain was profiled in a study of blood T cell repertoires in COVID-19. Assignments of participants to cohorts depended upon their own reported clinical history. Trimming cost V 3 bases and J 3 bases, with 9 bases left between them. Per the germline V gene, CDR1 is SGHAT and CDR2 is FQDESV (reference sequence). The CDR3 runs to 13 residues. The table came from immunoSEQ multiplex PCR; TCRdb's copy has only in-frame clones and leaves some out. The sample carries roughly 290,000 clones, approximately 85% recorded once. Sequenced material: PBMCs or T cells enriched from blood (not recorded which). The clonotype was recovered from a woman aged 25-40 years who had recovered from COVID-19. This chain connects TRBV11-1 to TRBJ2-7, with D unresolved. The CDR3 region has the DNA TGTGCCAGCAGCTTTGGCGGTCGCTACGAGCAGTACTTC. Protein sequence: CASSFGGRYEQYF.